This T cell receptor beta chain was sequenced during a study of T cell repertoires in cytomegalovirus infection. Study in general: Public TCR beta signatures marked donors with CMV infection and the matching HLA.

The germline gives CDR1 SGHVS, CDR2 FNYEAQ. Between the trimmed V and J ends, which lost 5 bases and 1 base, there was a span of 12 bases. CDR3 length equals 15 residues. This clonotype was picked up many times. The antigen is undetermined. Regarding the study as a whole: In two of eight donors, the top clonotype was HLA-C-restricted CMV-specific. There were carriers of CMV plus the relevant HLA, and cumulative public TCR beta family frequency identified them.

TCRdb processed the reads anew with MiXCR; each CDR3 protein has one entry. The top ten hold 3.5% to 4.5% of the sample, which has roughly 320,000 distinct CDR3 sequences, 8% to 10% seen once. The rearrangement links TRBV7-6 to TRBJ2-1; D remains unclear. The sample consisted of PBMCs. The receptor's source is a human donor in good health (CMV status not recorded). Some clones in this sample may be carry-over from other donors' samples. The CDR3 coding sequence is TGTGCCAGCAGCCGGTCGAGTACTTCCTACAATGAGCAGTTCTTC. It codes for CASSRSSTSYNEQFF.